This is a list of T cell receptor beta chains from one sample in a study of identical twins. Using its own MiXCR run on the 5' RACE reads, TCRdb lists one record per CDR3 protein. This table has some 1,600,000 distinct CDR3 sequences, less than 35% appearing once. The sample consisted of cord blood. The source is a newborn girl in good health. The CDR3 runs from the conserved cysteine through the conserved F or W. A D gene is named only where the DNA matches it firmly. Expanded clones are given a class, and other clones once, few, many or no size at all.

J | D | size | V | CDR3 | DNA
TRBJ2-1 | TRBD2 | NA | TRBV5-1 | CASMVAGGSYNEQFF | TGCGCCAGCATGGTAGCGGGAGGCTCCTACAATGAGCAGTTCTTC
TRBJ2-3 | TRBD2 | few | TRBV5-5 | CASSLFGLAGVTDTQYF | TGTGCCAGCAGCTTGTTCGGTCTAGCGGGAGTCACAGATACGCAGTATTTT
TRBJ1-1 | NA | NA | TRBV3-1 | CASRLTGSEAFF | TGTGCCAGCAGGCTAACAGGGTCTGAAGCTTTCTTT
TRBJ2-4 | TRBD2 | NA | TRBV3-1 | CASSQVGLAGVRERYF | TGTGCCAGCAGCCAAGTCGGATTAGCGGGAGTAAGAGAGCGGTACTTC
TRBJ1-5 | NA | NA | TRBV10-3 | CAISESPAGQPQHF | TGTGCCATCAGTGAGTCGCCCGCTGGTCAGCCCCAGCATTTT
TRBJ2-1 | NA | NA | TRBV19 | CASSMWGELYNEQFF | TGTGCCAGTAGTATGTGGGGGGAGCTCTACAATGAGCAGTTCTTC
TRBJ1-5 | TRBD1 | NA | TRBV12-3/TRBV12-4 | CASSFRRDRRPYSNQPQHF | TGTGCCAGCAGTTTTCGCCGGGACAGGCGCCCCTATAGCAATCAGCCCCAGCATTTT
TRBJ2-2 | NA | NA | TRBV27 | CASSSAVINTGELFF | TGTGCCAGCAGTTCTGCCGTTATCAACACCGGGGAGCTGTTTTTT
TRBJ1-4 | TRBD1 | few | TRBV12-3/TRBV12-4 | CASSLKSGQINEKLFF | TGTGCCAGCAGTTTGAAGTCGGGACAGATTAATGAAAAACTGTTTTTT
TRBJ1-2 | NA | NA | TRBV7-2 | CASSLTYKSRRDGYTF | TGTGCCAGCAGCTTAACCTATAAATCTAGAAGGGACGGCTACACCTTC
TRBJ2-7 | TRBD1 | few | TRBV10-3 | CATRTGGLFYEQYF | TGTGCCACGAGGACAGGGGGTTTATTCTACGAGCAGTACTTC
TRBJ2-1 | NA | many | TRBV7-9 | CASSLARVNEQFF | TGTGCCAGCAGCTTAGCGCGGGTGAATGAGCAGTTCTTC
TRBJ1-5 | TRBD1 | few | TRBV5-5 | CASSSGTGSQPQHF | TGTGCCAGCAGCTCCGGGACAGGGTCACAGCCCCAGCATTTT
TRBJ1-6 | TRBD1 | NA | TRBV4-1 | CASSQGQGAYNSPLHF | TGCGCCAGCAGCCAAGGACAGGGGGCGTATAATTCACCCCTCCACTTT
TRBJ2-3 | TRBD2 | NA | TRBV24-1 | CATRAGTSGSTDTQYF | TGTGCCACCAGGGCCGGGACTAGCGGGAGCACAGATACGCAGTATTTT
TRBJ1-1 | NA | many | TRBV20-1 | CSAREGNTEAFF | TGCAGTGCTAGGGAGGGTAACACTGAAGCTTTCTTT
TRBJ2-5 | TRBD2 | NA | TRBV29-1 | CSVEFGASGVLRETQYF | TGCAGCGTTGAATTTGGGGCTAGCGGGGTTCTGAGGGAGACCCAGTACTTC
TRBJ2-7 | TRBD1 | NA | TRBV7-2 | CAGSLSVTGVPGLTYEQYF | TGTGCCGGCAGCTTATCAGTGACAGGGGTACCGGGCCTTACCTACGAGCAGTACTTC
TRBJ2-3 | TRBD2 | NA | TRBV28 | CASSSRLAEVGTDTQYF | TGTGCCAGCAGTTCGCGACTAGCGGAGGTGGGCACAGATACGCAGTATTTT
TRBJ2-3 | NA | few | TRBV7-8 | CASSAIRTTVTDTQYF | TGTGCCAGCAGCGCCATAAGAACTACGGTCACAGATACGCAGTATTTT
TRBJ1-2 | NA | many | TRBV10-1 | CASSEGRDYGYTF | TGCGCCAGCAGTGAAGGCAGGGACTATGGCTACACCTTC
TRBJ2-1 | NA | many | TRBV13 | CASSVRAGEQFF | TGTGCCAGCAGCGTCCGAGCCGGTGAGCAGTTCTTC
TRBJ2-1 | TRBD2 | few | TRBV28 | CASSLSRRTSGLEQFF | TGTGCCAGCAGTTTAAGCCGCCGGACTAGCGGTCTTGAGCAGTTCTTC
TRBJ1-1 | NA | NA | TRBV27 | CASSLWSENTEAFF | TGTGCCAGCAGTTTATGGTCGGAGAACACTGAAGCTTTCTTT
TRBJ2-7 | TRBD2 | few | TRBV20-1 | CSATTGLAGSYEQYF | TGCAGTGCTACGACCGGGCTAGCGGGATCCTACGAGCAGTACTTC
TRBJ2-3 | NA | NA | TRBV20-1 | CSARNPSDTQYF | TGCAGTGCTCGGAACCCGTCGGATACGCAGTATTTT
TRBJ1-6 | TRBD1 | NA | TRBV10-2 | CASSERRGRNNSPLHF | TGCGCCAGCAGTGAAAGGAGGGGGCGAAATAATTCACCCCTCCACTTT
TRBJ2-7 | NA | NA | TRBV4-1 | CASSQAWARDGDEQYF | TGCGCCAGCAGCCAAGCTTGGGCTAGGGATGGCGACGAGCAGTACTTC
TRBJ2-3 | NA | NA | TRBV4-2 | CASSQDRVLLTDTQYF | TGTGCCAGCAGCCAAGATCGAGTCCTCCTCACAGATACGCAGTATTTT
TRBJ2-5 | TRBD1 | few | TRBV10-3 | CAISRTGKETQYF | TGTGCCATCAGTAGGACAGGGAAAGAGACCCAGTACTTC
TRBJ2-1 | NA | NA | TRBV5-5 | CASSLELWDEQFF | TGTGCCAGCAGCTTGGAATTATGGGACGAGCAGTTCTTC
TRBJ1-2 | NA | NA | TRBV10-2 | CASVEENCGYTF | TGCGCCAGCGTCGAAGAAAACTGTGGCTACACCTTC
TRBJ2-1 | NA | NA | TRBV6-1 | CASSEADTYNEQFF | TGTGCCAGCAGTGAAGCGGACACCTACAATGAGCAGTTCTTC
TRBJ2-1 | NA | NA | TRBV4-1 | CASSPNQVTWDEQFF | TGCGCCAGCAGCCCCAACCAGGTAACCTGGGATGAGCAGTTCTTC
TRBJ2-1 | TRBD2 | few | TRBV13 | CASSSPASGYNEQFF | TGTGCCAGCAGCTCCCCGGCTAGCGGCTACAATGAGCAGTTCTTC
TRBJ1-6 | NA | few | TRBV9 | CASGGSYNSPLHF | TGTGCCAGCGGGGGCTCCTATAATTCACCCCTCCACTTT
TRBJ2-7 | NA | few | TRBV27 | CASSYGRGNYEQYF | TGTGCCAGCAGTTATGGGAGAGGAAACTACGAGCAGTACTTC
TRBJ2-5 | NA | NA | TRBV19 | CASSIPQETQYF | TGTGCCAGTAGTATACCGCAAGAGACCCAGTACTTC
TRBJ2-7 | TRBD1 | NA | TRBV5-1 | CASSMGQGGDEQYF | TGCGCCAGCAGCATGGGACAGGGAGGCGACGAGCAGTACTTC
TRBJ2-7 | NA | NA | TRBV7-7 | CASSLWGVSSYNEQYF | TGTGCTAGCAGCTTATGGGGCGTGAGCTCCTACAATGAGCAGTACTTC
TRBJ1-2 | NA | NA | TRBV5-6 | CASSLRAGESGYTF | TGTGCCAGCAGCTTGAGGGCAGGGGAGAGCGGCTACACCTTC
TRBJ2-2 | NA | NA | TRBV29-1 | CSVGGYTGELFF | TGCAGCGTTGGCGGTTACACCGGGGAGCTGTTTTTT
TRBJ2-7 | NA | many | TRBV20-1 | CSAFNPSRSSYEQYF | TGCAGTGCCTTTAATCCTAGCAGGAGCTCCTACGAGCAGTACTTC
TRBJ2-3 | TRBD2 | NA | TRBV20-1 | CSARTSGRKSTDTQYF | TGCAGTGCTAGGACTAGCGGGAGAAAAAGCACAGATACGCAGTATTTT
TRBJ1-1 | NA | NA | TRBV3-1 | CASRGMWDGTEAFF | TGTGCCAGCAGGGGGATGTGGGATGGGACTGAAGCTTTCTTT
TRBJ2-7 | TRBD2 | NA | TRBV4-2 | CASSLGLASHEQYF | TGTGCCAGCAGCCTAGGACTAGCATCACACGAGCAGTACTTC
TRBJ1-1 | NA | NA | TRBV7-8 | CASSLGGQPTEAFF | TGTGCCAGCAGCTTAGGAGGTCAGCCCACTGAAGCTTTCTTT
TRBJ1-5 | NA | many | TRBV2 | CASRGTGISNQPQHF | TGTGCCAGCAGGGGAACAGGGATTAGCAATCAGCCCCAGCATTTT
TRBJ1-1 | TRBD1 | few | TRBV10-3 | CAAGTGGTEAFF | TGTGCCGCTGGGACAGGGGGCACTGAAGCTTTCTTT
TRBJ2-7 | TRBD1 | few | TRBV7-9 | CASSSTGRAYEQYF | TGTGCCAGCAGCTCGACAGGGAGAGCCTACGAGCAGTACTTC